These T cell receptor beta chains were read from a single sample in a study of vaccination and CD4 T cells after COVID-19. TCRdb analysed the PCR reads with MiXCR anew, one entry per CDR3 protein. Of under 25,000 distinct CDR3 sequences in the sample, around 60% were seen once. Their recognized antigens are unknown. This specimen was CD4+ T cells from blood, cultured in vitro, taken after SARS-CoV-2 vaccination. These receptors were taken from a human donor who received a COVID-19 vaccine. Each CDR3 is given with its conserved first and last residue. A D gene is named only where the DNA matches it firmly. A clone size is listed for some rows: how often the clone was seen (once, few, many), or a class if it is expanded.

>NA|TRBV5-1|TRBJ1-2|NA
TGCGCCAGCAGCTTGGAGGCGGGGGGCTATGGCTACACCTTC
CASSLEAGGYGYTF
>NA|TRBV10-1|TRBJ1-1|TRBD1
TGCGCCAGCAGTGACTACAGGGGAGAAGCTTTCTTT
CASSDYRGEAFF
>few|TRBV6-1|TRBJ1-5|TRBD1
TGTGCCAGCAGTCAAACAGGGGTCGAGCAGCCCCAGCATTTT
CASSQTGVEQPQHF
>NA|TRBV15|TRBJ2-7|NA
TGTGCCACCAGCAGAGGTGGGGGATTCTCCTACGAGCAGTACTTC
CATSRGGGFSYEQYF
>NA|TRBV7-8|TRBJ1-2|NA
TGTGCCAGCAGCCCCCGTCGTGAAGTGGACTATGGCTACACCTTC
CASSPRREVDYGYTF
>NA|TRBV20-1|TRBJ2-7|TRBD2
TGCAGTGCTAGAGATCCCGGACTAGCGGGGCCCTACGAGCAGTACTTC
CSARDPGLAGPYEQYF
>NA|TRBV6-5|TRBJ1-6|NA
TGTGCCAGCAGTTACCAGGGAAGGTCACCCCTCCACTTT
CASSYQGRSPLHF
>NA|TRBV19|TRBJ2-1|NA
TGTGCCAGTAGTTCGCCAGCCTCCTACAATGAGCAGTTCTTC
CASSSPASYNEQFF
>few|TRBV20-1|TRBJ1-6|TRBD1
TGCAGTGCTAGAGAACACGCACGAAGTACAGGGGGCGCAACGAGCTCCTATAATTCACCCCTCCACTTT
CSAREHARSTGGATSSYNSPLHF
>NA|TRBV2|TRBJ1-2|TRBD1
TGTGCCAGCAGTCAAGAAGAGACAGGGGGCGGAAATGGCTACACCTTC
CASSQEETGGGNGYTF
>NA|TRBV5-4|TRBJ1-5|NA
TGTGCCAGCAGCTTCGGGGGCATCAATCAGCCCCAGCATTTT
CASSFGGINQPQHF
>once|TRBV19|TRBJ2-3|NA
TGTGCCAGTAGTACGGGCACAGATACGCAGTATTTT
CASSTGTDTQYF
>NA|TRBV7-3|TRBJ2-5|TRBD2
TGTGCCAGCAGCTTAGGCCTAGCGGGGGGCTCTGGTGAGACCCAGTACTTC
CASSLGLAGGSGETQYF
>NA|TRBV12-3/TRBV12-4|TRBJ1-2|TRBD1
TGTGCCAGCATTGGACAGGGAAACTATGGCTACACCTTC
CASIGQGNYGYTF
>NA|TRBV7-8|TRBJ2-3|NA
TGTGCCAGCAGCTTAGTGGCCGGGACTAGCACAGATACGCAGTATTTT
CASSLVAGTSTDTQYF
>NA|TRBV12-3/TRBV12-4|TRBJ1-2|TRBD1
TGTGCCAGCAGGCGACAGGGGGTGTTAGGTAACTATGGCTACACCTTC
CASRRQGVLGNYGYTF
>few|TRBV21-1|TRBJ2-3|NA
TGTGCCAGCAGCAAAAATTCTCGGTATTGTACGGCGGATCGACACGGGGACACAGATACGCAGTATTTT
CASSKNSRYCTADRHGDTDTQYF
>NA|TRBV29-1|TRBJ2-5|NA
TGCAGCGTTGAAGAGACCCAGTACTTC
CSVEETQYF
>NA|TRBV3-1|TRBJ2-1|TRBD2
TGTGCCAGCAGCTCCCAACCAACTAGCGAGGAGCAGTTCTTC
CASSSQPTSEEQFF